The source of this TCR beta chain is a study of Tregs in tolerant kidney transplant recipients. To note about this clone: Its antigen is unknown.

Assay: immunoSEQ multiplex PCR; the TCRdb copy retains only in-frame clones and omits some. The sample consists of 60,000 or so clones, roughly 88% of them appearing once. The CDR3 has 15 residues. V shed 5 bases and J 3 bases; nucleotides not matched to a gene: 8. Germline CDR1 and CDR2: MNHEY and SVGAGI. Before regulatory T cell sorting, thawed PBMCs rested overnight at 37°C in approximately 200 IU/ml IL-2. Study findings and constraints: Tolerant patients' donor-specific Tregs expanded beyond overall Tregs, suggesting antigen-driven growth.

Here the sequenced sample was Tregs from blood, taken before the transplant. This receptor was identified in a human donor who received a combined kidney and bone marrow transplant. The V and J genes are TRBV6-5 and TRBJ2-7; TRBD1 matches 9 bases. In DNA, the CDR3 is TGTGCCAGCAGTCTCCGGGACAGGGCCTACTACGAGCAGTACTTC. It is translated as CASSLRDRAYYEQYF.